What follows are 10 T cell receptor beta chains derived from one specimen sequenced in a study of cytomegalovirus exposure and HLA in healthy donors. Both 60 Vbeta primers and 13 Jbeta primers went into the PCR. Produced via immunoSEQ multiplex PCR; TCRdb's table is partial and in-frame only. The sample contains fewer than 120,000 clones, around four fifths of which appear only once. Sequencing was done on a sample of PBMCs. The receptors were sampled from a man under 40 in good health and CMV-seropositive.

This clone was observed a handful of times. V usage is TRBV7-3 and J usage is TRBJ1-1, with D possibly matching TRBD1 (5 bases). Between the trimmed V and J ends, which lost 0 bases and 5 bases, there was a span of 16 bases. Looked up from germline, CDR1 is SGHTA and CDR2 is FQGTGA. The length of the CDR3 is 16 residues. CDR3 amino acids: CASSLTVSQGLTEAFF. The CDR3 DNA is TGTGCCAGCAGCTTAACGGTTTCGCAGGGTTTGACTGAAGCTTTCTTT.

The chain employs TRBV19 and TRBJ2-3; 7 positions match TRBD1. The junction had 5 bases not matched to a gene; V was cut back by 5 bases and J by 9 bases. Germline CDR1 reads LNHDA; CDR2 reads SQIVND (reference sequence). The length of the CDR3 is 12 residues. The CDR3 is CASSFTTGTQYF. CDR3 DNA sequence: TGTGCCAGTAGTTTTACGACAGGGACGCAGTATTTT. Supplemented by reference TRBV19 and TRBJ2-3, the full variable domain reads DGGITQSPKYLFRKEGQNVTLSCEQNLNHDAMYWYRQDPGQGLRLIYYSQIVNDFQKGDIAEGYSVSREKKESFPLTVTSAQKNPTAFYLCASSFTTGTQYFGPGTRLTVL.

The rearrangement uses TRBV5-8 and TRBJ1-5; no reliable D call. Germline V CDR1 and CDR2: SGHTS, YDEGEE. Trimming took off 3 bases at V and 0 bases at J, with 16 bases between the two ends. CDR3 length: 17 residues. CDR3 protein: CASSSPVTVYSNQPQHF. In DNA, the CDR3 is TGTGCCAGCAGCTCCCCGGTTACGGTCTATAGCAATCAGCCCCAGCATTTT.

The gene calls are TRBV2 and TRBJ2-7, with 8 bases aligning to TRBD1. This CDR3 region has 13 residues. Trimming took 6 bases from V and 3 from J; bases not matched to a gene: 4. In germline, CDR1 is SNHLY, CDR2 FYNNEI. The CDR3, as DNA: TGTGCCAGCAGGCGCGACAGGGGCTACGAGCAGTACTTC. Its translation: CASRRDRGYEQYF.

The rearrangement uses TRBV4-1 and TRBJ1-2, with 7 bases identical to TRBD1. After removal of 4 bases from V and 8 bases from J, the junction contained 19 bases not matched to a gene. Germline CDR1 reads MGHRA; CDR2 reads YSYEKL. The CDR3 has 17 residues. This CDR3 is CASSPAGSVRQGNGYTF. The DNA for the CDR3 is TGCGCCAGCAGCCCGGCTGGGTCCGTCCGACAGGGCAACGGCTACACCTTC.

This clone was seen just once. The chain is built from TRBV19 and TRBJ2-3; D is perhaps TRBD2 (6 bases). The CDR3 totals 20 residues. V lost 0 bases and J 0 bases, leaving 22 bases between the germline ends. The germline gives CDR1 LNHDA, CDR2 SQIVND (reference sequence). CDR3 sequence (DNA): TGTGCCAGTAGTATAGATGTTCAAGGCGGGGAATCTAAGAGCACAGATACGCAGTATTTT. Amino acids: CASSIDVQGGESKSTDTQYF. Full variable domain (rest looked up from reference TRBV19 and TRBJ2-3): DGGITQSPKYLFRKEGQNVTLSCEQNLNHDAMYWYRQDPGQGLRLIYYSQIVNDFQKGDIAEGYSVSREKKESFPLTVTSAQKNPTAFYLCASSIDVQGGESKSTDTQYFGPGTRLTVL.

V usage is TRBV6-4 and J usage is TRBJ2-1; a possible D gene is TRBD1 (7 bases). The V gene lost 6 bases and the J gene lost 3 bases, with 12 bases spanning the gap. Germline CDR1 and CDR2: MRHNA and SNTAGT. The CDR3 sequence is 14 residues long. DNA for the CDR3: TGTGCCAGCAGCAGCAGGGGGGACTACAATGAGCAGTTCTTC. It is translated as CASSSRGDYNEQFF.

The V and J genes are TRBV5-1 and TRBJ2-3, with D possibly being TRBD2 (6 bases). CDR1 SGHRS and CDR2 YFSETQ come from the germline V gene. With 4 bases removed from V and 1 base from J, the gap between germline ends came to 16 bases. The CDR3 runs to 16 residues. The CDR3 DNA reads TGCGCCAGCAGCGCTCCACGACTAGGCGGCACAGATACGCAGTATTTT. It translates to CASSAPRLGGTDTQYF.

The chain joins TRBV4-2 to TRBJ2-4, with TRBD1 as a possible D gene (6 bases). V dropped 0 bases and J dropped 0 bases, with 12 bases sitting between them. The germline V gene has CDR1 LGHNA and CDR2 YNFKEQ. This CDR3 spans 17 amino acids. The CDR3 protein is CASSQDLVGGAKNIQYF. In nucleotides, the CDR3 is TGTGCCAGCAGCCAAGATCTGGTAGGGGGAGCCAAAAACATTCAGTACTTC.

This clone was seen once. The chain has TRBV6-1 and TRBJ2-7, with 7 nucleotides matching TRBD2. V lost 4 bases, J lost 3 bases, and 9 bases stayed unmatched. Germline CDR1 and CDR2: MNHNS and SASEGT. This CDR3 region has 15 residues. CDR3 region: CASSVGAGTYYEQYF. The CDR3 DNA follows: TGTGCCAGCAGTGTGGGAGCGGGGACCTACTACGAGCAGTACTTC.